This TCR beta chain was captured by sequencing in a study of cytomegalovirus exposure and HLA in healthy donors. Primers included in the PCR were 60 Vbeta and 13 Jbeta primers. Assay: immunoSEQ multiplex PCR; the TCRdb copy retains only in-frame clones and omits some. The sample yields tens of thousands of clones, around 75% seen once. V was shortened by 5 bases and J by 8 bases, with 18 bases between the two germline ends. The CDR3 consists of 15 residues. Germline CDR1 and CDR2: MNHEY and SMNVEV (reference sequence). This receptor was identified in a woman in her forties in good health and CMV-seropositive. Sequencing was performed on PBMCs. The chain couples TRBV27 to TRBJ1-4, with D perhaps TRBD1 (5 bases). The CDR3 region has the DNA TGTGCCAGCAGTCCCTGGAGTCAGGGAGGCGAAAAACTGTTTTTT. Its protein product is CASSPWSQGGEKLFF. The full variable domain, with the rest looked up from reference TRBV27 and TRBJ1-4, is EAQVTQNPRYLITVTGKKLTVTCSQNMNHEYMSWYRQDPGLGLRQIYYSMNVEVTDKGDVPEGYKVSRKEKRNFPLILESPSPNQTSLYFCASSPWSQGGEKLFFGSGTQLSVL.